The clone carrying this T cell receptor beta chain came up many times. Its target is unknown. These donors counted as nominally healthy when sampled, but unrecorded immune exposures were likely. PCR employed 60 Vbeta and 13 Jbeta primers. TCRdb's copy holds only in-frame clones and misses some; the assay was immunoSEQ multiplex PCR. Seen here are about 200,000 clones, 65% to 90% observed once, and the top ten hold approximately 1.5%. This sample is drawn from a study of cytomegalovirus exposure and HLA in healthy donors. The length of the CDR3 is 8 residues. Per the germline V gene, CDR1 is SQVTM and CDR2 is ANQGSEA. With 8 bases removed from V and 13 bases from J, the gap between germline ends came to 11 bases. Findings of the study overall: Analysis was performed later, and it showed HLA-associated TCR beta chains to be more clonally expanded than equally common others.

The V gene is TRBV29-1, the J gene TRBJ1-2, with D possibly matching TRBD1 (6 bases). The specimen was PBMCs. The TCR originated in a girl aged 10 to 17 in good health and CMV-seronegative. In DNA form, the CDR3 reads TGCAGCCTGGACAGTGGCACCTTC. Amino acid sequence: CSLDSGTF.